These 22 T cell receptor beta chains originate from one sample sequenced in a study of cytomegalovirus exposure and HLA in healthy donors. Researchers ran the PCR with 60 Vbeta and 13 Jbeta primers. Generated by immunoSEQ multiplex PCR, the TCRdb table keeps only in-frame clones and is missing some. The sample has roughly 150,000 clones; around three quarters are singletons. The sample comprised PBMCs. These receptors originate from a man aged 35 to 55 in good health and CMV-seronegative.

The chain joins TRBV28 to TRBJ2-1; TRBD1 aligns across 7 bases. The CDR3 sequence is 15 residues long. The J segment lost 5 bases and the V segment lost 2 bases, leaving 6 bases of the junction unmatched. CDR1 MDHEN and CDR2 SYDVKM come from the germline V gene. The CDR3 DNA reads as TGTGCCAGCAGTTTACTCGGGACAGCTCACAATGAGCAGTTCTTC. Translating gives CASSLLGTAHNEQFF.

The CDR3 is CASSQKRLSNEQYF. DNA of the CDR3: TGCGCCAGCAGTCAAAAGCGGCTAAGCAACGAGCAGTACTTC. The genes are TRBV10-2 and TRBJ2-7; possible D gene TRBD2, 5 bases. V lost 5 bases and J lost 5, with 16 bases in between. Germline CDR1 is WSHSY and CDR2 is SAAADI. CDR3 length: 14 amino acids.

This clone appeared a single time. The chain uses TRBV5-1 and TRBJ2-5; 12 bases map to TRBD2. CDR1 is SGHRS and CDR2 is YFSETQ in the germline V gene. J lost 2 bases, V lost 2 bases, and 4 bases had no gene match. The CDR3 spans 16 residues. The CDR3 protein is CASSFLAGGPQETQYF. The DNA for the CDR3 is TGCGCCAGCAGCTTCCTAGCGGGAGGGCCTCAAGAGACCCAGTACTTC.

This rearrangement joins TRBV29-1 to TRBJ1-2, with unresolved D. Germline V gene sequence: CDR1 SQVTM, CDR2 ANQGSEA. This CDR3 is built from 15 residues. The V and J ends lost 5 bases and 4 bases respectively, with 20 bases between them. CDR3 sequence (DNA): TGCAGCGTTCTGGGAGGACGGCACCTTCGCTATGGCTACACCTTC. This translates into CSVLGGRHLRYGYTF.

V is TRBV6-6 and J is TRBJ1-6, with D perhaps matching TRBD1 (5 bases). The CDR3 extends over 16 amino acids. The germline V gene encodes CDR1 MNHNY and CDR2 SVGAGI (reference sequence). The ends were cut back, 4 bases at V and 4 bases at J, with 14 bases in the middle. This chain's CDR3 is CASSSEGLRYNSPLHF. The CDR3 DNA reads TGTGCCAGCAGTTCCGAGGGACTGAGATATAATTCACCCCTCCACTTT.

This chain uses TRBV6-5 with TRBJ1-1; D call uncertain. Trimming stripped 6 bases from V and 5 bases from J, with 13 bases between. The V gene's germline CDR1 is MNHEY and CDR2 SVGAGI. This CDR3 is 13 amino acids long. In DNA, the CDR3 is TGTGCCAGCAGGTGGCCTGGAGGGACTGAAGCTTTCTTT. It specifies CASRWPGGTEAFF.

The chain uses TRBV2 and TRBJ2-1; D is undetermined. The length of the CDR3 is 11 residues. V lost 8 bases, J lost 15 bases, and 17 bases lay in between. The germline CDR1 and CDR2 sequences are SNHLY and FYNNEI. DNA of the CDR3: TGTGCCAGCCGCGGCTTAGTGCGTTGGTTCTTC. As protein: CASRGLVRWFF.

The CDR3: CASNPEGSSYEQYF. The CDR3 nucleotides are TGTGCCAGCAACCCGGAGGGGAGCTCCTACGAGCAGTACTTC. The chain recombines TRBV6-6 with TRBJ2-7, with D tentatively TRBD2 (6 bases). From germline, CDR1 is MNHNY and CDR2 SVGAGI (reference sequence). Trimming took off 7 bases at V and 0 bases at J, with 13 bases between the two ends. The CDR3 totals 14 residues.

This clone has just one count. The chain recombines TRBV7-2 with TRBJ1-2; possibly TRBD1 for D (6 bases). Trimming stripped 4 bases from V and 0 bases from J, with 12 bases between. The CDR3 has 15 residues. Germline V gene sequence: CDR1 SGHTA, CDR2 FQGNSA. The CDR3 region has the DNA TGTGCCAGCAGCTACAGGGTCGAAGCTAACTATGGCTACACCTTC. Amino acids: CASSYRVEANYGYTF.

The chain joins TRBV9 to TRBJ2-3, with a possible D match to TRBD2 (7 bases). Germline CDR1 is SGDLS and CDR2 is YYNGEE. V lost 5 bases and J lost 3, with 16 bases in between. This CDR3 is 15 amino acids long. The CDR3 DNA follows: TGTGCCAGCAGTGGGGGGGAGGGGGGTACAGATACGCAGTATTTT. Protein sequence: CASSGGEGGTDTQYF.

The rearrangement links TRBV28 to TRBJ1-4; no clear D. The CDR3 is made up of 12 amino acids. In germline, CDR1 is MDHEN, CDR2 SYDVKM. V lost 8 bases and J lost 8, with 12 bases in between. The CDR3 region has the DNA TGTGCCAGCTCCCTAAGGAGGGAAAAACTGTTTTTT. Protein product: CASSLRREKLFF. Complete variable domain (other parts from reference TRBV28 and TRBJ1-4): DVKVTQSSRYLVKRTGEKVFLECVQDMDHENMFWYRQDPGLGLRLIYFSYDVKMKEKGDIPEGYSVSREKKERFSLILESASTNQTSMYLCASSLRREKLFFGSGTQLSVL.

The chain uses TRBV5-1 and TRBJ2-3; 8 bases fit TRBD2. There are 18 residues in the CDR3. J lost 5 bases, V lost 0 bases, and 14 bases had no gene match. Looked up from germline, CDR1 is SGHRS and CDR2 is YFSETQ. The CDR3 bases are TGCGCCAGCAGCTTGGCGCTAAGGACTAGCTTGGTGGGAGATACGCAGTATTTT. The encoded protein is CASSLALRTSLVGDTQYF.

CDR3 protein: CASSLDGASGRETQYF. The CDR3 DNA reads TGTGCCAGCAGCTTAGATGGTGCTAGCGGGCGCGAGACGCAGTATTTT. The chain has TRBV7-6 and TRBJ2-3, with 8 bases that match TRBD2. CDR3 length: 16 residues. Germline lookup yields CDR1 SGHVS and CDR2 FNYEAQ. With V trimmed by 1 base and J by 9 bases, 12 bases remained unmatched.

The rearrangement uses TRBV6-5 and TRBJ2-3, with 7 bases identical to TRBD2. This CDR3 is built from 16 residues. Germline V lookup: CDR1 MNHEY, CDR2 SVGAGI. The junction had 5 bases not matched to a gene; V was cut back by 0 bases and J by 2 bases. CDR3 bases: TGTGCCAGCAGTTACTCTGGGAGGGCCATCACAGATACGCAGTATTTT. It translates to CASSYSGRAITDTQYF.

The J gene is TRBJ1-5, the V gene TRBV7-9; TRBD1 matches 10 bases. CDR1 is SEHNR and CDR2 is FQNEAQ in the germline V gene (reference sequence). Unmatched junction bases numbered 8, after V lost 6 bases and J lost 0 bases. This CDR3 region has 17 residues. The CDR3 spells CASSSGQGDYSNQPQHF. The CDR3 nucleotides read TGTGCCAGCAGTTCTGGACAGGGGGATTATAGCAATCAGCCCCAGCATTTT.

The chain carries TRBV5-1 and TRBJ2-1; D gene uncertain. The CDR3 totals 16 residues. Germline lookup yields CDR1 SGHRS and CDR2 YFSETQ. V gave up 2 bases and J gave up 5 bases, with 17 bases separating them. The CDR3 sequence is CASSLNPRPEDNEQFF. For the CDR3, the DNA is TGCGCCAGCAGCTTAAACCCGCGCCCTGAAGACAATGAGCAGTTCTTC.

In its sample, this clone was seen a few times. The CDR3 reads CASSLFRGQPQHF. The CDR3 region has the DNA TGTGCCAGCAGCTTGTTCCGGGGTCAGCCCCAGCATTTT. This sequence joins TRBV5-6 and TRBJ1-5, with unresolved D. Germline assignment: CDR1 SGHDT and CDR2 YYEEEE. The CDR3 runs 13 residues. The ends were cut back, 1 base at V and 6 bases at J, with 8 bases in the middle.

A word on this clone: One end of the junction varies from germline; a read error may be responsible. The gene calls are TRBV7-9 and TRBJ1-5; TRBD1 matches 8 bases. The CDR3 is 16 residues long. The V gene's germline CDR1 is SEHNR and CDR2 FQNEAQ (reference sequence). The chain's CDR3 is CSSSDGQGLGNQPQHF. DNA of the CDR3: TGTTCCAGCAGCGACGGACAGGGTCTAGGCAATCAGCCCCAGCATTTT. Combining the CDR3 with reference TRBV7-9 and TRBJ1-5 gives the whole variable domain DTGVSQNPRHKITKRGQNVTFRCDPISEHNRLYWYRQTLGQGPEFLTYFQNEAQLEKSRLLSDRFSAERPKGSFSTLEIQRTEQGDSAMYLCSSSDGQGLGNQPQHFGDGTRLSIL.

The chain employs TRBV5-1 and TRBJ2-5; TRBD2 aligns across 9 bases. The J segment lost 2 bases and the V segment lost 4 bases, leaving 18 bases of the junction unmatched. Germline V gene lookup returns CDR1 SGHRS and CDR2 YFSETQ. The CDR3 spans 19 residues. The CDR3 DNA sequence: TGCGCCAGCAGCGGAGGGGGTCTAGCGGGAACGAGGGGGCAAGAGACCCAGTACTTC. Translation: CASSGGGLAGTRGQETQYF.

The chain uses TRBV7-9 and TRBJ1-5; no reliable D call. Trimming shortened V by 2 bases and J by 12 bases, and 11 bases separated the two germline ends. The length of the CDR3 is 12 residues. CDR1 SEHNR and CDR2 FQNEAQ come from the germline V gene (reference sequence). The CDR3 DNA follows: TGTGCCAGCAGCTTAACCGACCGGGACCAGCATTTT. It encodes CASSLTDRDQHF.

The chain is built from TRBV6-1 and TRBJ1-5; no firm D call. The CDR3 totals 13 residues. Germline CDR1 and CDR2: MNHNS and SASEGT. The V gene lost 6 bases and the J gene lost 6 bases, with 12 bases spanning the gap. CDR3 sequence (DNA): TGTGCCAGCAGCCAACTAGGCGGTCAGCCCCAGCATTTT. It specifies CASSQLGGQPQHF.

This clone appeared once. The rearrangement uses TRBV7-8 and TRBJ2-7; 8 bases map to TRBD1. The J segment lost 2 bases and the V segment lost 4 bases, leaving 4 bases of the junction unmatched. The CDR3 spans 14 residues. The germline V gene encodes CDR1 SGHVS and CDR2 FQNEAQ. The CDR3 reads CASSSSTGAYEQYF. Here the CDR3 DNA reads TGTGCCAGCAGCTCCTCGACAGGGGCCTACGAGCAGTACTTC.